These 30 T cell receptor beta chains were sequenced from one sample in a study of blood T cell repertoires in COVID-19. Only in-frame clones appear in the TCRdb table, and some are missing; sequencing was by immunoSEQ multiplex PCR. The table lists around 120,000 clones, around 87% of them singletons. The sample was peripheral blood. The origin of the receptors is an older woman with acute or convalescent COVID-19.

The V and J genes are TRBV6-5 and TRBJ2-6; D is undetermined. V was cut by 5 bases and J by 3 bases, with 8 bases left in between. This CDR3 region has 14 residues. Germline-derived CDR1 and CDR2 are MNHEY and SVGAGI. CDR3 bases: TGTGCCAGCAGTCCCGGGTATGGGGCCAACGTCCTGACTTTC. This translates into CASSPGYGANVLTF.

The J gene is TRBJ1-4, the V gene TRBV7-2, with D possibly matching TRBD1 (5 bases). Trimming removed 2 bases from V and 1 base from J, with 8 bases in between. CDR3 length: 15 amino acids. In germline, CDR1 is SGHTA, CDR2 FQGNSA. In DNA form, the CDR3 reads TGTGCCAGCAGCTTATTCGGGGGAACTAATGAAAAACTGTTTTTT. Protein sequence: CASSLFGGTNEKLFF.

The chain joins TRBV12-5 to TRBJ2-2; a weak D match, TRBD2 (6 bases). This CDR3 comprises 13 residues. The germline V gene has CDR1 LGHNT and CDR2 FRNRAP. Trimming pared 7 bases from V and 2 bases from J, leaving 8 bases between. The CDR3 spells CASDGSNTGELFF. The DNA for the CDR3 is TGTGCTAGTGACGGGAGCAACACCGGGGAGCTGTTTTTT.

The rearrangement joins TRBV2 to TRBJ2-3, with D maybe TRBD2 (6 bases). This CDR3 has 20 amino acids. Germline lookup yields CDR1 SNHLY and CDR2 FYNNEI. Trimming left V 6 bases short and J 1 base short, with 29 bases between. The CDR3 sequence: CASSQGGSGGLDGGTDTQYF. The CDR3 DNA reads TGTGCCAGCAGCCAAGGAGGCAGTGGAGGGCTAGACGGGGGCACAGATACGCAGTATTTT.

The V and J genes are TRBV5-1 and TRBJ1-2, with a possible D match to TRBD1 (5 bases). The CDR3 has 14 residues. Germline lookup yields CDR1 SGHRS and CDR2 YFSETQ. V lost 1 base and J lost 8, with 15 bases in between. This chain's CDR3 is CASSLSPEGRGYTF. CDR3 nucleotide sequence: TGCGCCAGCAGCTTGTCTCCGGAGGGACGGGGCTACACCTTC.

The chain is built from TRBV7-8 and TRBJ1-3; D unresolved. Trimming stripped 5 bases from V and 8 bases from J, with 19 bases between. The CDR3 is 15 amino acids. Germline CDR1 reads SGHVS; CDR2 reads FQNEAQ. The chain's CDR3 is CASSRTRLPGDTIYF. The CDR3 bases are TGTGCCAGCAGCCGTACAAGGCTCCCCGGGGACACCATATATTTT.

In this sample, this clone turned up a few times. This chain uses TRBV29-1 with TRBJ2-7; the match to TRBD1 covers 7 bases. Germline loops: CDR1 SQVTM, CDR2 ANQGSEA. The CDR3 length is 12 residues. J gave up 9 bases and V 4 bases, and 9 bases lay outside the gene matches. In nucleotides, the CDR3 is TGCAGCGTTGGAACAGGGGAAGGAGGGCAGTACTTC. Encoded protein: CSVGTGEGGQYF.

This chain links TRBV27 with TRBJ2-7, with D perhaps TRBD2 (7 bases). The V end was cut by 7 bases, the J end by 6 bases, with 25 bases between. CDR3 length equals 16 residues. CDR1 and CDR2 from the germline V gene are MNHEY and SMNVEV (reference sequence). CDR3 nucleotide sequence: TGTGCCAGCAACCCGAGGTGGGGCGGGGGACATCCCGAGCAGTACTTC. Residues: CASNPRWGGGHPEQYF.

This clone was recorded a few times. This chain joins TRBV3-1 (or the pseudogene TRBV3-2) and TRBJ1-1; D is perhaps TRBD1 (6 bases). The V gene's germline CDR1 is LGHDT and CDR2 YNNKEL (reference sequence). This CDR3 region has 14 residues. The ends were cut back, 4 bases at V and 5 bases at J, with 14 bases in the middle. The CDR3 bases are TGTGCCAGCAGCCTCTCAGGGGTAGGGACTGAAGCTTTCTTT. This encodes CASSLSGVGTEAFF.

The chain uses TRBV27 and TRBJ2-7; D perhaps matches TRBD2 (5 bases). Germline CDR1 reads MNHEY; CDR2 reads SMNVEV (reference sequence). V was trimmed by 3 bases and J by 2 bases, leaving 17 bases between them. This CDR3 spans 16 amino acids. The CDR3 reads CASSFGPPGITYEQYF. The CDR3 bases are TGTGCCAGCAGTTTTGGACCCCCCGGGATTACCTACGAGCAGTACTTC.

The chain is built from TRBV19 and TRBJ1-2; perhaps TRBD1 as D (5 bases). Trimming took off 6 bases at V and 5 bases at J, with 10 bases between the two ends. There are 12 residues in the CDR3. The V gene's germline CDR1 is LNHDA and CDR2 SQIVND (reference sequence). CDR3 DNA sequence: TGTGCCAGTAGCCCGGGACTTTATGGCTACACCTTC. Translating it yields CASSPGLYGYTF.

V is TRBV5-1 and J is TRBJ2-2; TRBD2 matches at 14 bases. Germline CDR1 is SGHRS and CDR2 is YFSETQ. This CDR3 contains 17 residues. V lost 4 bases, J lost 7 bases, and 9 bases stayed unmatched. CDR3: CASSPTSGGAGGGELFF. CDR3 nucleotides: TGCGCCAGCAGCCCGACTAGCGGGGGGGCCGGAGGCGGGGAGCTGTTTTTT.

The genes are TRBV20-1 and TRBJ1-5; D gene uncertain. The CDR3 is 13 residues long. V lost 3 bases and J lost 2, with 8 bases in between. CDR1 is DFQATT, CDR2 SNEGSKA, per germline (reference sequence). CDR3 protein: CSASQEGNQPQHF. The CDR3 region has the DNA TGCAGTGCTAGTCAGGAAGGCAATCAGCCCCAGCATTTT.

V is TRBV28 and J is TRBJ1-2; TRBD1 aligns across 7 bases. The CDR3 length is 13 residues. The germline V gene has CDR1 MDHEN and CDR2 SYDVKM. V was clipped by 4 bases and J by 8 bases; unmatched bases: 7. CDR3 coding DNA: TGTGCCAGCAGTTCGGAGGGGGCCTGGGGCTACACCTTC. Translating gives CASSSEGAWGYTF.

The chain links TRBV29-1 to TRBJ2-6; no firm D call. Trimming took off 4 bases at V and 4 bases at J, with 14 bases between the two ends. The CDR3 contains 15 residues. Germline lookup yields CDR1 SQVTM and CDR2 ANQGSEA. The CDR3 nucleotides are TGCAGCGTTGGGCAGGTCTTTTCAGGGGCCAACGTCCTGACTTTC. Amino acids: CSVGQVFSGANVLTF.

The chain couples TRBV3-1 (or the pseudogene TRBV3-2) to TRBJ1-5; D is ambiguous. V shed 1 base and J shed 5 bases, with 12 bases lying between them. Germline V gene lookup returns CDR1 LGHDT and CDR2 YNNKEL (reference sequence). This CDR3 is built from 15 residues. This CDR3 reads CASSQGQSVHQPQHF. The CDR3, as DNA: TGTGCCAGCAGCCAAGGGCAAAGTGTGCATCAGCCCCAGCATTTT.

The V gene is TRBV6-4, the J gene TRBJ1-2; D remains unclear. The CDR3 sequence is 14 residues long. The germline V gene encodes CDR1 MRHNA and CDR2 SNTAGT. Trimming pared 5 bases from V and 7 bases from J, leaving 17 bases between. CDR3 loop: CASSSWGGLGGYTF. The DNA of the CDR3 is TGTGCCAGCAGTTCTTGGGGAGGGCTCGGTGGCTACACCTTC.

This rearrangement joins TRBV7-9 to TRBJ1-4; D unclear. Germline loops: CDR1 SEHNR, CDR2 FQNEAQ (reference sequence). The CDR3 contains 14 residues. Between the trimmed V and J ends, which lost 5 bases and 5 bases, there was a span of 12 bases. CDR3 DNA sequence: TGTGCCAGCAGCCTCCAGGCCCCGAATGAAAAACTGTTTTTT. Translation gives CASSLQAPNEKLFF.

The chain employs TRBV6-1 and TRBJ1-2; D gene uncertain. The germline gives CDR1 MNHNS, CDR2 SASEGT. V was shortened by 0 bases and J by 5 bases, with 4 bases between the two germline ends. This CDR3 comprises 12 residues. CDR3 loop: CASSEALYGYTF. In DNA form, the CDR3 reads TGTGCCAGCAGTGAAGCCCTTTATGGCTACACCTTC.

Points on this clone: This same CDR3 is encoded by further DNA sequences in the sample. The chain employs TRBV28 and TRBJ2-2; TRBD2 is a possible D gene (5 bases). CDR3 length: 13 residues. Germline CDR1 reads MDHEN; CDR2 reads SYDVKM. V was trimmed by 2 bases and J by 4 bases, leaving 5 bases between them. The CDR3 nucleotides are TGTGCCAGCAGTTTAGGAGGCACCGGGGAGCTGTTTTTT. Its translation: CASSLGGTGELFF.

In its sample, this clone was seen a few times. V usage is TRBV5-1 and J usage is TRBJ1-2; the match to TRBD1 covers 10 bases. J was trimmed by 6 bases and V by 2 bases; bases with no gene match: 7. The CDR3 runs 15 residues. Germline V gives CDR1 SGHRS, CDR2 YFSETQ. CDR3 bases: TGCGCCAGCAGCTTAAGGGACAGGGGCCCCGATGGCTACACCTTC. Translating it yields CASSLRDRGPDGYTF.

V and J are TRBV4-1 and TRBJ2-1, with TRBD2 identical over 9 bases. Germline V gene data show CDR1 as MGHRA and CDR2 as YSYEKL. Unmatched junction bases numbered 5, after V lost 0 bases and J lost 2 bases. The CDR3 extends over 17 amino acids. The CDR3, as DNA: TGCGCCAGCAGCCAAGATCGGGCGGGGGGGACCTACAATGAGCAGTTCTTC. Encoded protein: CASSQDRAGGTYNEQFF.

The chain links TRBV7-3 to TRBJ2-2; 11 nucleotides line up with TRBD1. The CDR3 has 14 amino acids. The ends lost 5 bases at V and 7 bases at J; junction bases unmatched: 3. Germline CDR1 SGHTA, CDR2 FQGTGA. CDR3: CASSPGQGGGELFF. In DNA, the CDR3 is TGTGCCAGCAGCCCGGGACAGGGGGGCGGGGAGCTGTTTTTT.

The CDR3 DNA follows: TGTGCCAGCAGCCCCGGGAGGGGTAGCACCGGGGAGCTGTTTTTT. As protein: CASSPGRGSTGELFF. The V call is TRBV7-3, the J call TRBJ2-2, with 8 bases aligning to TRBD2. J gave up 4 bases and V 5 bases, and 6 bases lay outside the gene matches. CDR1 is SGHTA, CDR2 FQGTGA, per germline. The CDR3 is made up of 15 amino acids. Together with reference TRBV7-3 and TRBJ2-2, the CDR3 gives the full variable domain: GAGVSQTPSNKVTEKGKYVELRCDPISGHTALYWYRQSLGQGPEFLIYFQGTGAADDSGLPNDRFFAVRPEGSVSTLKIQRTERGDSAVYLCASSPGRGSTGELFFGEGSRLTVL.

This clone occurred a few times. This chain links TRBV5-1 with TRBJ2-1; unclear D gene. The CDR3 sequence is 15 residues long. The V end lost 5 bases, the J end lost 4 bases, and 16 bases lay between the germline ends. Looked up from germline, CDR1 is SGHRS and CDR2 is YFSETQ. The CDR3 is CASSLGSIGYNEQFF. CDR3 DNA sequence: TGCGCCAGCAGTTTAGGAAGCATCGGGTACAATGAGCAGTTCTTC.

V and J are TRBV27 and TRBJ1-5; tentatively, D is TRBD1 (5 bases). The germline CDR1 and CDR2 sequences are MNHEY and SMNVEV (reference sequence). Trimming removed 3 bases at V and 5 bases at J, with 11 bases between. The CDR3 has 14 residues. The CDR3 nucleotides read TGTGCCAGCAGTTTTTTCCAGGGTGATCAGCCCCAGCATTTT. This encodes CASSFFQGDQPQHF.

V and J are TRBV29-1 and TRBJ2-7; TRBD1 agrees at 7 bases. The V and J ends lost 0 bases and 3 bases, in that order; junction bases with no gene match: 5. This CDR3 comprises 14 residues. Per germline, CDR1 SQVTM and CDR2 ANQGSEA. DNA for the CDR3: TGCAGCGTTGAAGAGGGGGACAGAGACTACGAGCAGTACTTC. It yields the protein CSVEEGDRDYEQYF.

This clone was counted between two and nine times. The chain employs TRBV29-1 and TRBJ1-1; the match to TRBD1 covers 7 bases. V was clipped by 7 bases and J by 0 bases; unmatched bases: 5. Germline V lookup: CDR1 SQVTM, CDR2 ANQGSEA. This CDR3 region has 13 residues. The CDR3 loop reads CSAPQGVNTEAFF. The CDR3 DNA sequence: TGCAGCGCCCCCCAGGGGGTGAACACTGAAGCTTTCTTT.

This clone was seen only a few times. This rearrangement joins TRBV6-6 to TRBJ2-3, with D perhaps matching TRBD1 (5 bases). The CDR3 totals 15 residues. In germline, CDR1 is MNHNY, CDR2 SVGAGI (reference sequence). The V and J ends lost 3 bases and 6 bases respectively, with 16 bases between them. Here the CDR3 DNA reads TGTGCCAGCAGTTATGTGTCAGGGCTGGCGGATACGCAGTATTTT. Translation: CASSYVSGLADTQYF.

The CDR3 spells CASRADGASNQPQHF. CDR3 nucleotides: TGTGCCAGTAGGGCCGACGGAGCTAGCAATCAGCCCCAGCATTTT. This sequence joins TRBV19 and TRBJ1-5; D is unresolved. Between the trimmed V and J ends, which lost 6 bases and 0 bases, there was a span of 12 bases. This CDR3 contains 15 residues. Per the germline V gene, CDR1 is LNHDA and CDR2 is SQIVND (reference sequence). The full variable domain, rest sourced from reference TRBV19 and TRBJ1-5, is DGGITQSPKYLFRKEGQNVTLSCEQNLNHDAMYWYRQDPGQGLRLIYYSQIVNDFQKGDIAEGYSVSREKKESFPLTVTSAQKNPTAFYLCASRADGASNQPQHFGDGTRLSIL.